A single sample is the source of the 27 T cell receptor beta chains below, sequenced in a study of long-term antiretroviral therapy in people with HIV. Investigators performed immunoSEQ version v3.0 at survey level. TCRdb's table, derived via immunoSEQ multiplex PCR, lists solely in-frame clones and lacks some. Found here are around 20,000 clones, more than 75% of them singletons; the top ten hold around 4%. Specimen: unsorted PBMCs, collected roughly 6.2 years after starting antiretroviral therapy. The receptors were gathered from a man younger than 40 with HIV.

V gene TRBV19 combines with J gene TRBJ1-4; 8 bases line up with TRBD1. In germline, CDR1 is LNHDA, CDR2 SQIVND (reference sequence). After removal of 6 bases from V and 5 bases from J, the junction contained 5 bases not matched to a gene. The CDR3 has 14 residues. CDR3 amino acids: CASSWDRQNEKLFF. The CDR3 DNA reads as TGTGCCAGTAGCTGGGACAGGCAAAATGAAAAACTGTTTTTT.

This rearrangement joins TRBV7-9 to TRBJ2-3; 8 bases match TRBD1. J lost 1 base, V lost 1 base, and 1 base had no gene match. The CDR3 length is 15 residues. Germline-derived CDR1 and CDR2 are SEHNR and FQNEAQ (reference sequence). The CDR3 nucleotides are TGTGCCAGCAGCTTAGTGGGACAGGGCACAGATACGCAGTATTTT. Translating gives CASSLVGQGTDTQYF.

This chain connects TRBV4-2 to TRBJ1-2; 8 bases line up with TRBD1. V lost 1 base to trimming and J lost 4 bases; unmatched junction nucleotides: 11. Germline CDR1 LGHNA, CDR2 YNFKEQ. This CDR3 spans 17 amino acids. The CDR3 reads CASSQVRDWQGAYGYTF. In nucleotides, the CDR3 is TGTGCCAGCAGCCAAGTGAGAGATTGGCAGGGGGCCTATGGCTACACCTTC.

J is TRBJ1-5 and V is TRBV5-6, with D possibly matching TRBD1 (5 bases). Germline V lookup: CDR1 SGHDT, CDR2 YYEEEE. The CDR3 is 16 amino acids. Trimming removed 4 bases from V and 7 bases from J, with 21 bases in between. The CDR3 DNA sequence: TGTGCCAGCAGCCCGGACGGGGGTAAAGGTTCCCAGCCCCAGCATTTT. Protein: CASSPDGGKGSQPQHF.

This clone was recorded once. The rearrangement joins TRBV7-2 to TRBJ1-4; weak D call: TRBD1 (5 bases). The length of the CDR3 is 16 residues. Trimming removed 5 bases from V and 0 bases from J, with 13 bases in between. Germline V lookup: CDR1 SGHTA, CDR2 FQGNSA. The CDR3 region is CASSPARVATNEKLFF. The CDR3 nucleotides read TGTGCCAGCAGCCCGGCCAGGGTGGCAACTAATGAAAAACTGTTTTTT.

This chain links TRBV4-1 with TRBJ1-1, with D maybe TRBD1 (5 bases). The CDR3 is 14 residues long. Germline V lookup: CDR1 MGHRA, CDR2 YSYEKL. Trimming took 3 bases from V and 4 from J, leaving 12 bases between them. CDR3 amino acids: CASSQGVRGTEAFF. CDR3 nucleotides: TGCGCCAGCAGCCAGGGGGTTCGGGGCACTGAAGCTTTCTTT.

This chain links TRBV7-8 with TRBJ2-7; D gene uncertain. V was shortened by 5 bases and J by 3 bases, with 8 bases between the two germline ends. The length of the CDR3 is 12 residues. The germline V gene has CDR1 SGHVS and CDR2 FQNEAQ. Here the CDR3 DNA reads TGTGCCAGCAGCCCCTCCGACTACGAGCAGTACTTC. Translating gives CASSPSDYEQYF.

The chain combines TRBV18 with TRBJ2-3, with D possibly matching TRBD2 (6 bases). Per the germline V gene, CDR1 is KGHSH and CDR2 is LQKENI. This CDR3 is built from 16 residues. Deletions cut 3 bases from V and 10 bases from J, with 23 bases between. CDR3 in DNA: TGTGCCAGCTCACCGGACTACTGGGGTGAAGACCGCCCGCAGTATTTT. Translation: CASSPDYWGEDRPQYF.

The chain carries TRBV7-9 and TRBJ2-1, with 11 nucleotides matching TRBD2. The CDR3 spans 18 residues. The ends lost 4 bases at V and 3 bases at J; junction bases unmatched: 11. The germline CDR1 and CDR2 sequences are SEHNR and FQNEAQ (reference sequence). The chain's CDR3 is CASSSSGTSGLVYNEQFF. CDR3 bases: TGTGCCAGCAGCTCCTCCGGGACTAGCGGTCTCGTCTACAATGAGCAGTTCTTC.

The chain joins TRBV30 to TRBJ1-5; D is possibly TRBD1 (6 bases). The CDR3 contains 13 residues. Trimming shortened V by 8 bases and J by 4 bases, and 15 bases separated the two germline ends. Germline V lookup: CDR1 GTSNPN, CDR2 SVGIG (reference sequence). The CDR3 coding sequence is TGTGCCCTAAGCCAGGGGCCTAATCAGCCCCAGCATTTT. This gives the protein CALSQGPNQPQHF.

The CDR3: CASSFTSGEVDDTQYF. In nucleotides, the CDR3 is TGTGCCAGCAGTTTTACTAGCGGGGAGGTGGACGATACGCAGTATTTT. The V call is TRBV27, the J call TRBJ2-3, with TRBD2 matching 10 bases. The CDR3 is made up of 16 amino acids. Germline V lookup: CDR1 MNHEY, CDR2 SMNVEV (reference sequence). The V and J ends lost 3 bases and 6 bases, in that order; junction bases with no gene match: 9.

The chain links TRBV5-1 to TRBJ2-7, with 11 nucleotides matching TRBD2. The CDR3 spans 16 residues. Germline V gene data show CDR1 as SGHRS and CDR2 as YFSETQ. Unmatched junction bases numbered 15, after V lost 7 bases and J lost 6 bases. The DNA for the CDR3 is TGCGCCAGCGCGAATCTTAGCGGGAGGGCCGCGTCCGAGCAGTACTTC. Translation: CASANLSGRAASEQYF.

This chain uses TRBV2 with TRBJ2-5, with TRBD2 identical over 13 bases. Germline trimming cut 7 bases from V and 11 bases from J; bases unmatched to any gene: 13. This CDR3 region has 15 residues. The germline gives CDR1 SNHLY, CDR2 FYNNEI. Written as DNA, the CDR3 is TGTGCCAGCACCGTTGGGACTAGCGGGGCTACGGGGCAGTACTTC. Its translation: CASTVGTSGATGQYF.

J is TRBJ2-4 and V is TRBV6-5; either TRBD1 or TRBD2 may supply D (5 bases each). Germline lookup yields CDR1 MNHEY and CDR2 SVGAGI. V lost 6 bases to trimming and J lost 16 bases, with 19 bases between them. The CDR3 is 12 amino acids. Here the CDR3 reads CASSHRGEPPYF. Written as DNA, the CDR3 is TGTGCCAGCAGCCACCGAGGGGAGCCCCCTTACTTC.

This clone showed up just once. This chain connects TRBV15 to TRBJ2-3; TRBD1 or TRBD2 may be the D gene (6 bases each). The CDR3 has 15 residues. The V gene's germline CDR1 is LNHNV and CDR2 YYDKDF (reference sequence). Trimming took 4 bases from V and 6 from J, leaving 17 bases between them. The CDR3 DNA reads TGTGCCACCAGCACCCAAGGGGGGCTAGCGGATACGCAGTATTTT. Encoded protein: CATSTQGGLADTQYF. The whole variable domain, filled in from reference TRBV15 and TRBJ2-3, reads DAMVIQNPRYQVTQFGKPVTLSCSQTLNHNVMYWYQQKSSQAPKLLFHYYDKDFNNEADTPDNFQSRRPNTSFCFLDIRSPGLGDTAMYLCATSTQGGLADTQYFGPGTRLTVL.

This clone was seen once. The chain is built from TRBV6-5 and TRBJ2-1, with a tentative D call TRBD2 (6 bases). CDR3 size: 15 residues. Per germline, CDR1 MNHEY and CDR2 SVGAGI. V was clipped by 2 bases and J by 0 bases, with 8 bases between them. The CDR3 sequence: CASSYEGGSYNEQFF. Written as DNA, the CDR3 is TGTGCCAGCAGTTACGAGGGAGGCTCCTACAATGAGCAGTTCTTC.

The rearrangement joins TRBV4-1 to TRBJ2-2; D not resolved. V was cut by 0 bases and J by 5 bases, with 7 bases left in between. The CDR3 has 14 residues. Germline CDR1 and CDR2: MGHRA and YSYEKL. CDR3 amino acids: CASSQDPTTGELFF. Written as DNA, the CDR3 is TGCGCCAGCAGCCAAGATCCTACGACCGGGGAGCTGTTTTTT.

V and J are TRBV4-2 and TRBJ2-3, with 12 bases that match TRBD2. V gave up 0 bases and J gave up 3 bases; unmatched junction bases: 7. Germline V CDR1 and CDR2: LGHNA, YNFKEQ. The CDR3 is 18 residues long. This CDR3 is CASSQDRASGRVTDTQYF. The CDR3 DNA is TGTGCCAGCAGCCAAGATCGGGCTAGCGGGAGGGTAACAGATACGCAGTATTTT.

The chain links TRBV5-4 to TRBJ2-1; TRBD2 might be the D (6 bases). Trimming shortened V by 4 bases and J by 4 bases, and 12 bases separated the two germline ends. Per the germline V gene, CDR1 is SGHNT and CDR2 is YYREEE (reference sequence). CDR3 length: 14 residues. As DNA, the CDR3 is TGTGCCAGCAGCCCGATCGGGGGATACAATGAGCAGTTCTTC. Protein: CASSPIGGYNEQFF.

The genes are TRBV5-6 and TRBJ2-7, with TRBD2 matching over 10 bases. Looked up from germline, CDR1 is SGHDT and CDR2 is YYEEEE. V was pared by 4 bases and J by 6 bases, with 19 bases of the junction left unmatched. This CDR3 is built from 18 residues. The CDR3 reads CASSHRLDRWLAGVEQYF. The CDR3 DNA follows: TGTGCCAGCAGCCACCGGCTGGACCGGTGGCTAGCGGGAGTCGAGCAGTACTTC.

V gene TRBV18 combines with J gene TRBJ1-4, with 8 bases that match TRBD1. This CDR3 contains 14 residues. Germline V lookup: CDR1 KGHSH, CDR2 LQKENI. J was trimmed by 7 bases and V by 6 bases; bases with no gene match: 7. The CDR3 protein is CASSPGQGTEKLFF. In DNA, the CDR3 is TGTGCCAGCTCCCCAGGACAGGGAACTGAAAAACTGTTTTTT.

J is TRBJ2-4 and V is TRBV27; 9 bases are a match to TRBD2. The CDR3 extends over 17 amino acids. V shed 1 base and J 4 bases; nucleotides not matched to a gene: 8. Germline V gene sequence: CDR1 MNHEY, CDR2 SMNVEV (reference sequence). The CDR3 loop reads CASSLWASGTAKNIQYF. The CDR3 region has the DNA TGTGCCAGCAGTTTATGGGCTAGCGGGACCGCTAAAAACATTCAGTACTTC.

The chain couples TRBV4-2 to TRBJ1-2, with 7 bases lining up with TRBD1. V gave up 0 bases and J gave up 4 bases; unmatched junction bases: 11. The CDR3 covers 17 residues. Germline loops: CDR1 LGHNA, CDR2 YNFKEQ. CDR3 sequence (DNA): TGTGCCAGCAGCCAAGATTTATCGGAGCAGGGGGTCTATGGCTACACCTTC. Its translation is CASSQDLSEQGVYGYTF.

The chain has TRBV7-9 and TRBJ1-2; D uncertain. Between the trimmed V and J ends, which lost 5 bases and 3 bases, there was a span of 7 bases. CDR1 SEHNR and CDR2 FQNEAQ come from the germline V gene (reference sequence). This CDR3 is built from 12 residues. CDR3 loop: CASSRRDYGYTF. The CDR3 DNA sequence: TGTGCCAGCAGCCGCAGAGACTATGGCTACACCTTC.

The chain uses TRBV5-1 and TRBJ2-1; 11 bases agree with TRBD1. The CDR3 extends over 15 amino acids. Per germline, CDR1 SGHRS and CDR2 YFSETQ. The junction had 3 bases not matched to a gene; V was cut back by 0 bases and J by 7 bases. The CDR3 spells CASSLGDRGTNEQFF. CDR3 DNA: TGCGCCAGCAGCTTGGGGGACAGGGGGACTAATGAGCAGTTCTTC. The whole variable domain, filled in from reference TRBV5-1 and TRBJ2-1, reads KAGVTQTPRYLIKTRGQQVTLSCSPISGHRSVSWYQQTPGQGLQFLFEYFSETQRNKGNFPGRFSGRQFSNSRSEMNVSTLELGDSALYLCASSLGDRGTNEQFFGPGTRLTVL.

The rearrangement links TRBV4-2 to TRBJ1-2, with 7 positions matching TRBD1. In germline, CDR1 is LGHNA, CDR2 YNFKEQ. There are 16 residues in the CDR3. The junction had 4 bases not matched to a gene; V was cut back by 0 bases and J by 0 bases. The DNA for the CDR3 is TGTGCCAGCAGCCAAGAGGTCGGGACAGCTAACTATGGCTACACCTTC. Amino acids: CASSQEVGTANYGYTF.

The genes are TRBV7-8 and TRBJ2-7, with 8 positions matching TRBD2. Germline-derived CDR1 and CDR2 are SGHVS and FQNEAQ. V gave up 2 bases and J gave up 3 bases; unmatched junction bases: 3. This CDR3 is built from 14 residues. The CDR3 is CASSLTGGLYEQYF. Here the CDR3 DNA reads TGTGCCAGCAGCTTAACGGGGGGGCTCTACGAGCAGTACTTC.